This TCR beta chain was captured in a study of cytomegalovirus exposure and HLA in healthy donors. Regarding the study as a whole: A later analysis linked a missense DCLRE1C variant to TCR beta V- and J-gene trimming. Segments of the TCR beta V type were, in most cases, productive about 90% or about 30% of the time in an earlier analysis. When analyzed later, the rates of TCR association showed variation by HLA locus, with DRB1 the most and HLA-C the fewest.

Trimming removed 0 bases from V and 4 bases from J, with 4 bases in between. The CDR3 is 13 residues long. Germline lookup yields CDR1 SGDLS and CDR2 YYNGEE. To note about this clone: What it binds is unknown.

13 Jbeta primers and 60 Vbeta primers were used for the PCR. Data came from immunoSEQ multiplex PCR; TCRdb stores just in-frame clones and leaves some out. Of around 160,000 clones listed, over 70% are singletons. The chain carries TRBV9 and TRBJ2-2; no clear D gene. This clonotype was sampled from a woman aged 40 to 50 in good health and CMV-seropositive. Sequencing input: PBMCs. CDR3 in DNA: TGTGCCAGCAGCGTAGACACCACCGGGGAGCTGTTTTTT. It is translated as CASSVDTTGELFF.